The rows below give T cell receptor beta chains drawn from one sample of a study of radiation and T cells in renal cell carcinoma. Only in-frame clones appear in the TCRdb table, and some are missing; sequencing was by immunoSEQ multiplex PCR. The table includes about 140,000 clones, over 80% detected once. The sequenced sample was blood, obtained from a patient whose treatment included radiotherapy and nephrectomy. The receptors shown here come from a woman between 45 and 60 years old with renal cell carcinoma. CDR3s leave out the opening cysteine and the closing phenylalanine or tryptophan.

V gene: TRBV5-4
J gene: TRBJ1-1
CDR3 protein: ASSSPGQGPSTEAF

V gene: TRBV6-1
J gene: TRBJ1-3
CDR3 protein: ASRETGSLSGNTIY

V gene: TRBV5-1
J gene: TRBJ2-7
CDR3 protein: ASSLARDYEQY

V gene: TRBV30
J gene: TRBJ1-1
CDR3 protein: AWSRDRGFTEAF

V gene: TRBV15
J gene: TRBJ2-1
CDR3 protein: ATSREGRNNEQF

V gene: TRBV21-1
J gene: TRBJ1-1
CDR3 protein: ASPDKGGATEAF

V gene: TRBV29-1
J gene: TRBJ2-5
CDR3 protein: SVENRGAPETQY

V gene: TRBV28
J gene: TRBJ1-1
CDR3 protein: ASSTGQKNTEAF

V gene: TRBV25-1
J gene: TRBJ2-1
CDR3 protein: ASWQAAHNEQF

V gene: TRBV6-5
J gene: TRBJ2-1
CDR3 protein: ASSPGTSGDEQF

V gene: TRBV18
J gene: TRBJ1-5
CDR3 protein: ASSPGSNQPQH

V gene: TRBV7-9
J gene: TRBJ2-7
CDR3 protein: ASSLVEGLYEQY

V gene: TRBV30
J gene: TRBJ1-2
CDR3 protein: AWSADRGANYGYT

V gene: TRBV15
J gene: TRBJ2-5
CDR3 protein: ATSSSQGAETQY

V gene: TRBV5-1
J gene: TRBJ1-4
CDR3 protein: ASSLGTGTEKLF

V gene: TRBV14
J gene: TRBJ1-1
CDR3 protein: ASSQDPGRPSAF

V gene: TRBV19
J gene: TRBJ2-7
CDR3 protein: ASSRDRGSDEQY

V gene: TRBV2
J gene: TRBJ1-1
CDR3 protein: ACGISNTEAF

V gene: TRBV9
J gene: TRBJ1-3
CDR3 protein: ASSRAPGGSSGNTIY

V gene: TRBV4-3
J gene: TRBJ2-7
CDR3 protein: ASSQGLIDEQY

V gene: TRBV5-8
J gene: TRBJ1-6
CDR3 protein: ASSLQGSGNSPLH

V gene: TRBV18
J gene: TRBJ2-7
CDR3 protein: ASSNPGQGIYEQY

V gene: TRBV27
J gene: TRBJ1-2
CDR3 protein: ASRGTGRIYGYT

V gene: TRBV19
J gene: TRBJ1-1
CDR3 protein: ASRTSPQVTEAF

V gene: TRBV7-2
J gene: TRBJ2-7
CDR3 protein: ASSPRDGTYEQY

V gene: TRBV2
J gene: TRBJ2-7
CDR3 protein: ASKPTGHTYEQY

V gene: TRBV9
J gene: TRBJ2-2
CDR3 protein: ASSVAGSRAGELF

V gene: TRBV4-1
J gene: TRBJ1-4
CDR3 protein: ASSQPQGA

V gene: TRBV5-1
J gene: TRBJ1-5
CDR3 protein: ASRPAVNSNQPQH

V gene: TRBV7-9
J gene: TRBJ2-1
CDR3 protein: ASSPRGGTGGNEQF

V gene: TRBV7-2
J gene: TRBJ2-7
CDR3 protein: ASSLSGAPYEQY

V gene: TRBV5-1
J gene: TRBJ2-1
CDR3 protein: ASSRLWGLGNEQF

V gene: TRBV9
J gene: TRBJ1-6
CDR3 protein: ASYLSQGRGNSPLH

V gene: TRBV5-1
J gene: TRBJ2-7
CDR3 protein: ASSLAGQGDYEQY

V gene: TRBV25-1
J gene: TRBJ2-5
CDR3 protein: ASSTEETQY

V gene: TRBV10-3
J gene: TRBJ1-5
CDR3 protein: AISDAGDSNQPQH

V gene: TRBV7-9
J gene: TRBJ2-5
CDR3 protein: ASSLKVSGGETQY

V gene: TRBV10-2
J gene: TRBJ2-7
CDR3 protein: ASSESSGRAYEQY

V gene: TRBV9
J gene: TRBJ1-2
CDR3 protein: ASRADTGSGGYT

V gene: TRBV5-1
J gene: TRBJ2-1
CDR3 protein: ASSLGAGGYNEQF

V gene: TRBV6-1
J gene: TRBJ1-6
CDR3 protein: ARGTGENNSPLH